The rows below give T cell receptor beta chains drawn from one sample of a study of T cell repertoires in aging, cancer and after chemotherapy. TCRdb re-derived calls from the multiplex PCR reads in MiXCR, one entry per CDR3 protein. The table has some 9,700 distinct CDR3 sequences, about 30% seen once; the top ten hold around 2.8%. Material: blood. The receptors stem from a human donor in good health. The CDR3 runs from the conserved cysteine through the conserved F or W. The order of the fields is D gene, clone size, V gene, J gene, CDR3 DNA, CDR3 protein. The D gene is left open where the match is weak. Clone size is shown for a subset of rows, as once, few, many or a class of expanded clone.

D: .
size: medium-sized
V: TRBV29-1
J: TRBJ2-7
DNA: TGCAGCGTTGAAGGGTCGGGACTCTACGAGCAGTACTTC
CDR3: CSVEGSGLYEQYF

D: TRBD1
size: .
V: TRBV24-1
J: TRBJ2-2
DNA: TGTGCCACCAGGAGGACAGGGGCCGGGGAGCTGTTTTTT
CDR3: CATRRTGAGELFF

D: TRBD1
size: few
V: TRBV19
J: TRBJ2-1
DNA: TGTGCCAGTAGCCCAGACAGGGGATCCTACAATGAGCAGTTCTTC
CDR3: CASSPDRGSYNEQFF

D: TRBD2
size: medium-sized
V: TRBV11-3
J: TRBJ2-1
DNA: TGTGCCAGCAGCGCCGGGACTAGCGGGTTGGCCCCCTACAATGAGCAGTTCTTC
CDR3: CASSAGTSGLAPYNEQFF

D: .
size: .
V: TRBV20-1
J: TRBJ2-3
DNA: TGCAGTGCTCCAAGTCCCCGAAGGGGCACAGATACGCAGTATTTT
CDR3: CSAPSPRRGTDTQYF

D: .
size: medium-sized
V: TRBV19
J: TRBJ2-1
DNA: TGTGCCAGTAAAACAGCCTACAATGAGCAGTTCTTC
CDR3: CASKTAYNEQFF

D: TRBD1
size: .
V: TRBV6-5
J: TRBJ1-2
DNA: TGTGCCAGCAGTTACATGTCGGGACAGGGGTTGGTGGGGTATGGCTACACCTTC
CDR3: CASSYMSGQGLVGYGYTF

D: .
size: few
V: TRBV19
J: TRBJ2-1
DNA: TGTGCCAGTAGTGAGCCGGCTAATCACTCCTACAATGAGCAGTTCTTC
CDR3: CASSEPANHSYNEQFF

D: .
size: .
V: TRBV27
J: TRBJ2-7
DNA: TGTGCCAGCAGTTCCCGGGATAGTATCTACGAGCAGTACTTC
CDR3: CASSSRDSIYEQYF

D: .
size: .
V: TRBV7-9
J: TRBJ2-3
DNA: TGTGCCAGCAGCTTAGCTCGGGACATTCGGAGTACGCAGTATTTT
CDR3: CASSLARDIRSTQYF

D: .
size: .
V: TRBV30
J: TRBJ2-5
DNA: TGTGCCTGGGAGCAGCAAGAGACCCAGTACTTC
CDR3: CAWEQQETQYF

D: .
size: few
V: TRBV6-1
J: TRBJ1-4
DNA: TGTGCCAGCCGGGCGGGGCGCAATGAAAAACTGTTTTTT
CDR3: CASRAGRNEKLFF

D: .
size: medium-sized
V: TRBV29-1
J: TRBJ1-1
DNA: TGCAGCGTTGAACGGGGAGAAAGTACTGAAGCTTTCTTT
CDR3: CSVERGESTEAFF

D: TRBD2
size: .
V: TRBV11-3
J: TRBJ2-7
DNA: TGTGCCAGCAGCTCCCCCCGCTGGGCCCCGAGCGGGGTTCCCTACGAGCAGTACTTC
CDR3: CASSSPRWAPSGVPYEQYF

D: .
size: few
V: TRBV11-3
J: TRBJ2-3
DNA: TGTGCCAGCAGCTTATTTAGTGGGTCAGATACGCAGTATTTT
CDR3: CASSLFSGSDTQYF

D: TRBD2
size: .
V: TRBV6-1
J: TRBJ2-1
DNA: TGTGCCAGCAGTAAGGCTAGCGGGGACTACAATGAGCAGTTCTTC
CDR3: CASSKASGDYNEQFF

D: TRBD2
size: .
V: TRBV5-1
J: TRBJ2-3
DNA: TGCGCCAGCAGCCCCGGACTAGCGGGAGGGTCAAGCACAGATACGCAGTATTTT
CDR3: CASSPGLAGGSSTDTQYF

D: TRBD2
size: .
V: TRBV4-2
J: TRBJ2-1
DNA: TGTGCCAGCAGCCAAGATAGTAGGGCTAGCGGGGTGGATGAGCAGTTCTTC
CDR3: CASSQDSRASGVDEQFF